These T cell receptor beta chains were read from a single sample in a study of cytomegalovirus exposure and HLA in healthy donors. TCRdb's copy holds only in-frame clones and misses some; the assay was immunoSEQ multiplex PCR. The table shows about 130,000 clones, with 84% occurring only once. The material sequenced was PBMCs. The receptors shown here come from a man in his fifties in good health and CMV-seronegative. The CDR3 runs from the conserved cysteine through the conserved F or W. The order of the fields is clone size, D gene, V gene, J gene, CDR3 DNA, CDR3 protein. A D gene is named only where the DNA matches it firmly. Clone size is shown for a subset of rows, as once, few, many or a class of expanded clone.

clone size: NA
D gene: NA
V gene: TRBV30
J gene: TRBJ1-4
CDR3 DNA: TGTGCCTGGAGGACAAACTTTGAAAAACTGTTTTTT
CDR3 protein: CAWRTNFEKLFF

clone size: NA
D gene: NA
V gene: TRBV7-2
J gene: TRBJ2-3
CDR3 DNA: TGTGCCAGCAGCTTAGTGGCGGGGGCCTTCACAGATACGCAGTATTTT
CDR3 protein: CASSLVAGAFTDTQYF

clone size: once
D gene: NA
V gene: TRBV7-3
J gene: TRBJ2-7
CDR3 DNA: TGTGCCAGCAGCGGCTCGGAGGAGACGGAGCAGTACTTC
CDR3 protein: CASSGSEETEQYF

clone size: NA
D gene: NA
V gene: TRBV5-6
J gene: TRBJ1-6
CDR3 DNA: TGTGCCAGCAGCTTCAATAATTCACCCCTCCACTTT
CDR3 protein: CASSFNNSPLHF

clone size: once
D gene: TRBD1
V gene: TRBV7-9
J gene: TRBJ1-1
CDR3 DNA: TGTGCCAGCAGCCCCAACAGGGGCGGTGAAGCTTTCTTT
CDR3 protein: CASSPNRGGEAFF

clone size: NA
D gene: NA
V gene: TRBV19
J gene: TRBJ1-2
CDR3 DNA: TGTGCCAGTACCCCGGTTGGTACTCGGGGCTACACCTTC
CDR3 protein: CASTPVGTRGYTF

clone size: NA
D gene: NA
V gene: TRBV27
J gene: TRBJ2-7
CDR3 DNA: TGTGCCAGCAGTTCCTCCCTTGGAGGGCCCGACCGATACGAGCAGTACTTC
CDR3 protein: CASSSSLGGPDRYEQYF

clone size: NA
D gene: NA
V gene: TRBV15
J gene: TRBJ1-1
CDR3 DNA: TGTGCCACCAGCCATGGTCCTAAGGACTTCACTGAAGCTTTCTTT
CDR3 protein: CATSHGPKDFTEAFF

clone size: NA
D gene: TRBD2
V gene: TRBV6-4
J gene: TRBJ2-3
CDR3 DNA: TGTGCCAGCAGTCCGCTAGCGGGGTTTGGAGATACGCAGTATTTT
CDR3 protein: CASSPLAGFGDTQYF

clone size: NA
D gene: NA
V gene: TRBV10-1
J gene: TRBJ2-1
CDR3 DNA: TGCGCCAGCAGTGAGTCGGGACTGGGAAAAAATGAGCAGTTCTTC
CDR3 protein: CASSESGLGKNEQFF

clone size: once
D gene: NA
V gene: TRBV4-1
J gene: TRBJ1-1
CDR3 DNA: TGCGCCAGCAGCCAATATCCGACAGTTAACACTGAAGCTTTCTTT
CDR3 protein: CASSQYPTVNTEAFF

clone size: NA
D gene: NA
V gene: TRBV6-6
J gene: TRBJ2-1
CDR3 DNA: TGTGCCAGCAGACCAAGAGAAAACTCCTACAATGAGCAGTTCTTC
CDR3 protein: CASRPRENSYNEQFF

clone size: NA
D gene: TRBD1
V gene: TRBV4-3
J gene: TRBJ1-2
CDR3 DNA: TGCGCCAGCAGCCGAGCAGGGGGCGTCTTGAACTATGGCTACACCTTC
CDR3 protein: CASSRAGGVLNYGYTF

clone size: once
D gene: NA
V gene: TRBV13
J gene: TRBJ2-7
CDR3 DNA: TGTGCCAGCAGCTTAGGCGTCCCGCCAGCCTACGAGCAGTACTTC
CDR3 protein: CASSLGVPPAYEQYF

clone size: many
D gene: NA
V gene: TRBV7-9
J gene: TRBJ1-4
CDR3 DNA: TGTGCCAGCAGCCTGAGAGCTGAAAAACTGTTTTTT
CDR3 protein: CASSLRAEKLFF

clone size: NA
D gene: NA
V gene: TRBV29-1
J gene: TRBJ2-1
CDR3 DNA: TGCAGCGGTGCACTAGCTTTTGATGAGCAGTTCTTC
CDR3 protein: CSGALAFDEQFF

clone size: NA
D gene: TRBD2
V gene: TRBV7-9
J gene: TRBJ2-1
CDR3 DNA: TGTGCCAGCAGCTTGCTAGCGGGGGGCAATGAGCAGTTCTTC
CDR3 protein: CASSLLAGGNEQFF

clone size: NA
D gene: NA
V gene: TRBV7-9
J gene: TRBJ2-7
CDR3 DNA: TGTGCCAGCAGCTTAGCCCCGACAGCTAGCTCCTACGAGCAGTACTTC
CDR3 protein: CASSLAPTASSYEQYF

clone size: once
D gene: NA
V gene: TRBV27
J gene: TRBJ1-6
CDR3 DNA: TGTGCCAGCACCGGAAGGGCCACAGGGTCTCTCCTCCACTTT
CDR3 protein: CASTGRATGSLLHF

clone size: few
D gene: TRBD2
V gene: TRBV19
J gene: TRBJ2-4
CDR3 DNA: TGTGCCAGTAGTGATCAGCGGGGGGGCCGTGGAAACATTCAGTACTTC
CDR3 protein: CASSDQRGGRGNIQYF

clone size: NA
D gene: TRBD2
V gene: TRBV9
J gene: TRBJ2-3
CDR3 DNA: TGTGCCAGCAGCGTGGCCGGGACTAGCGGGATCACAGATACGCAGTATTTT
CDR3 protein: CASSVAGTSGITDTQYF

clone size: NA
D gene: NA
V gene: TRBV5-1
J gene: TRBJ1-2
CDR3 DNA: TGCGCCAGCAGCTCCCAGGCGTCAAGTAACTATGGCTACACCTTC
CDR3 protein: CASSSQASSNYGYTF

clone size: NA
D gene: TRBD2
V gene: TRBV4-3
J gene: TRBJ2-7
CDR3 DNA: TGCGCCAGCAGCCAAGAAGGGGTGGCGGGGGGGCCCTACGAGCAGTACTTC
CDR3 protein: CASSQEGVAGGPYEQYF

clone size: once
D gene: NA
V gene: TRBV6-1
J gene: TRBJ2-7
CDR3 DNA: TGTGCCACCGGACAGCTCTACGAGCAGTACTTC
CDR3 protein: CATGQLYEQYF

clone size: NA
D gene: TRBD2
V gene: TRBV6-1
J gene: TRBJ2-3
CDR3 DNA: TGTGCCAGCAGTGGGGGACTAGCAACAGATACGCAGTATTTT
CDR3 protein: CASSGGLATDTQYF

clone size: NA
D gene: TRBD1
V gene: TRBV6-5
J gene: TRBJ1-1
CDR3 DNA: TGTGCCAGCAGTTACCTAACACAGGGGGTGAACACTGAAGCTTTCTTT
CDR3 protein: CASSYLTQGVNTEAFF

clone size: NA
D gene: TRBD1
V gene: TRBV5-1
J gene: TRBJ2-7
CDR3 DNA: TGCGCCAGCAGCTTAGACAGGGCAGGTTACGAGCAGTACTTC
CDR3 protein: CASSLDRAGYEQYF